These 2 T cell receptor beta chains originate from one sample sequenced in a study of cytomegalovirus exposure and HLA in healthy donors. PCR primers comprised 60 Vbeta and 13 Jbeta primers. TCRdb's table, derived via immunoSEQ multiplex PCR, lists solely in-frame clones and lacks some. This repertoire shows 120,000 to 150,000 clones, 75% to 80% found once; its top ten account for 2.5% to 3.5%. Sequencing input: PBMCs. Receptor source: a man aged 35-49 years in good health and CMV-seropositive.

The J gene is TRBJ1-3, the V gene TRBV10-3; no definite D call. The CDR3 length is 14 residues. Trimming removed 0 bases at V and 8 bases at J, with 11 bases between. Germline CDR1 is ENHRY and CDR2 is SYGVKD. Here the CDR3 reads CAISESSGRYTIYF. In nucleotides, the CDR3 is TGTGCCATCAGTGAGTCGAGCGGGAGATACACCATATATTTT.

The chain couples TRBV10-3 to TRBJ2-7, with a tentative D call TRBD1 (5 bases). CDR1 and CDR2 from the germline V gene are ENHRY and SYGVKD. The V end lost 6 bases, the J end lost 1 base, and 7 bases lay between the germline ends. This CDR3 has 12 residues. The CDR3 is CAIRDTSYEQYF. As DNA, the CDR3 is TGTGCCATCAGGGACACGTCCTACGAGCAGTACTTC.